The 31 T cell receptor beta chains reported below all come from one sample, sequenced in a study of immune evolution from preneoplasia to lung adenocarcinoma. Method: immunoSEQ multiplex PCR; TCRdb's copy keeps in-frame clones and lacks some. The sample contains several thousand clones, approximately 76% of which appear only once. Material: FFPE minimally invasive lung adenocarcinoma tissue. The receptors were gathered from a person between 65 and 79 years old with lung adenocarcinoma.

About this clone itself: Other DNA sequences in the same sample also yield this CDR3. J is TRBJ2-7 and V is TRBV11-2; 10 bases agree with TRBD2. The CDR3 loop spans 14 amino acids. Germline CDR1 and CDR2: SGHAT and FQNNGV. Trimming cost V 1 base and J 4 bases; bases outside gene matches: 1. The CDR3 bases are TGTGCCAGCAGCTTAGGGACTAGCGGTTACGAGCAGTACTTC. It translates to CASSLGTSGYEQYF.

By frequency in the sample, this clone is large. The chain uses TRBV9 and TRBJ2-1; 7 positions match TRBD2. Germline V lookup: CDR1 SGDLS, CDR2 YYNGEE. The V gene end was trimmed by 7 bases and the J gene end by 0 bases; junction bases not matched to a gene: 10. This CDR3 is 16 amino acids long. The CDR3 nucleotides read TGTGCCAGCTCCCCAGACCTAGCGGACTCCTACAATGAGCAGTTCTTC. Its protein product is CASSPDLADSYNEQFF.

The V call is TRBV19, the J call TRBJ2-5; TRBD1 matches 10 bases. This CDR3 is 15 amino acids long. Trimming took 10 bases from V and 4 from J; bases not matched to a gene: 12. Germline V gene lookup returns CDR1 LNHDA and CDR2 SQIVND (reference sequence). The DNA of the CDR3 is TGTGCCACCTCTTTGACAGGGGGCAGCGGAGAGACCCAGTACTTC. Protein sequence: CATSLTGGSGETQYF.

The chain carries TRBV5-5 and TRBJ1-1; TRBD1 aligns across 12 bases. The CDR3 is 16 residues long. The J segment lost 0 bases and the V segment lost 4 bases, leaving 4 bases of the junction unmatched. Germline V gene lookup returns CDR1 SGHKS and CDR2 YYEKEE (reference sequence). CDR3 nucleotide sequence: TGTGCCAGCAGCCCTGGGACAGGGGGCCTGAACACTGAAGCTTTCTTT. Amino acids: CASSPGTGGLNTEAFF.

This clone appeared a few times. The chain recombines TRBV29-1 with TRBJ2-1, with a tentative D call TRBD1 (6 bases). Germline V gene sequence: CDR1 SQVTM, CDR2 ANQGSEA. Trimming left V 6 bases short and J 6 bases short, with 21 bases between. The CDR3 spans 15 residues. DNA of the CDR3: TGCAGCGTCCAGCCAGGGGCCATAACCGCCAATGAGCAGTTCTTC. This gives the protein CSVQPGAITANEQFF.

This rearrangement joins TRBV6-4 to TRBJ1-1; 12 nucleotides line up with TRBD1. The CDR3 consists of 16 residues. CDR1 MRHNA and CDR2 SNTAGT come from the germline V gene. With 6 bases clipped from V and 0 bases from J, the junction kept 5 bases outside the gene matches. CDR3 sequence (DNA): TGTGCCAGCAGGGGACAGGGGGCCTCGGTGAACACTGAAGCTTTCTTT. It specifies CASRGQGASVNTEAFF.

This chain uses TRBV5-6 with TRBJ2-3, with TRBD2 as a possible D gene (5 bases). V was pared by 6 bases and J by 3 bases, with 14 bases between. CDR3 length: 14 amino acids. CDR1 is SGHDT and CDR2 is YYEEEE in the germline V gene. For the CDR3, the DNA is TGTGCCAGCACCCCGGGCCCGGGGACAGATACGCAGTATTTT. This codes for CASTPGPGTDTQYF.

A few counts support this clone. The CDR3 loop is CASRAGGRNEQYF. CDR3 DNA: TGTGCCAGCAGAGCGGGGGGTAGGAACGAGCAGTACTTC. The chain carries TRBV11-2 and TRBJ2-7; TRBD2 aligns across 9 bases. The CDR3 covers 13 residues. CDR1 and CDR2 from the germline V gene are SGHAT and FQNNGV. The J segment lost 5 bases and the V segment lost 6 bases, leaving 5 bases of the junction unmatched.

This clone was picked up a small number of times. This chain uses TRBV27 with TRBJ2-1; a weak D match, TRBD1 (6 bases). The CDR3 totals 14 residues. Looked up from germline, CDR1 is MNHEY and CDR2 is SMNVEV (reference sequence). V gave up 6 bases and J gave up 2 bases, with 11 bases separating them. In DNA form, the CDR3 reads TGTGCCAGCAGCCCCGGGACAACCTACAATGAGCAGTTCTTC. Protein: CASSPGTTYNEQFF.

The V and J genes are TRBV5-1 and TRBJ2-5; D is unclear. Germline lookup yields CDR1 SGHRS and CDR2 YFSETQ. The CDR3 is 15 amino acids. V was trimmed by 4 bases and J by 4 bases, leaving 17 bases between them. CDR3 sequence: CASSRTLPGRETQYF. CDR3 DNA sequence: TGCGCCAGCAGCCGTACCCTCCCTGGGCGAGAGACCCAGTACTTC.

The chain carries TRBV14 and TRBJ2-1; D not resolved. CDR3 length: 13 residues. V dropped 0 bases and J dropped 10 bases, with 10 bases sitting between them. Germline V gene sequence: CDR1 SGHDN, CDR2 FVKESK. The CDR3 DNA is TGTGCCAGCAGCCAAGAATGGCGAAGCGAGCAGTTCTTC. Amino acid sequence: CASSQEWRSEQFF.

Note on this clone: The junction and the germline gene differ at one end; a read error may be behind it. The chain has TRBV4-1 and TRBJ2-7, with D possibly called TRBD1 or TRBD2 (5 bases each). Germline CDR1 MGHRA, CDR2 YSYEKL. CDR3 length: 14 residues. For the CDR3, the DNA is TGCGCCAGCAGTTACGGGGACCTCTCTTACGGGCAGTACTTC. It specifies CASSYGDLSYGQYF.

The chain is built from TRBV19 and TRBJ1-1; 11 bases are shared with TRBD1. The CDR3 length is 19 residues. Looked up from germline, CDR1 is LNHDA and CDR2 is SQIVND (reference sequence). Trimming at V came to 5 bases and at J to 4 bases, leaving 18 bases not matched to a gene. The CDR3 reads CASSWGPGTGGTVGTEAFF. CDR3 nucleotides: TGTGCCAGTAGTTGGGGGCCGGGGACAGGGGGGACTGTGGGCACTGAAGCTTTCTTT.

V usage is TRBV7-9 and J usage is TRBJ2-3, with D unresolved. Trimming removed 2 bases from V and 3 bases from J, with 9 bases in between. The CDR3 extends over 14 amino acids. Germline assignment: CDR1 SEHNR and CDR2 FQNEAQ (reference sequence). CDR3 nucleotides: TGTGCCAGCAGCTTACCGCTCCCAACAGATACGCAGTATTTT. Amino acids: CASSLPLPTDTQYF.

This clone was seen only once. The CDR3 DNA sequence: TGTGCCAGCAGTGATTTAAGGGGGAACACTGAAGCTTTCTTT. Translating gives CASSDLRGNTEAFF. The rearrangement links TRBV6-1 to TRBJ1-1; tentatively, D is TRBD1 (5 bases). Germline values: CDR1 MNHNS, CDR2 SASEGT. There are 14 residues in the CDR3. Trimming shortened V by 3 bases and J by 1 base, and 9 bases separated the two germline ends.

DNA for the CDR3: TGTGCCAGTTCGACTACTTCCTACAATGAGCAGTTCTTC. Protein: CASSTTSYNEQFF. The genes are TRBV19 and TRBJ2-1; D may be TRBD2 (5 bases). This CDR3 is 13 amino acids long. Trimming pared 8 bases from V and 1 base from J, leaving 9 bases between. Germline CDR1 is LNHDA and CDR2 is SQIVND (reference sequence).

The chain joins TRBV19 to TRBJ2-2; 7 bases fit TRBD1. V shed 4 bases and J 8 bases; nucleotides not matched to a gene: 13. Germline-derived CDR1 and CDR2 are LNHDA and SQIVND (reference sequence). CDR3 length: 16 amino acids. The CDR3 loop is CASSSGQAPPRGELFF. As DNA, the CDR3 is TGTGCCAGTAGTAGCGGACAGGCCCCACCACGTGGGGAGCTGTTTTTT.

The J gene is TRBJ2-2, the V gene TRBV30, with D perhaps TRBD1 (5 bases). Looked up from germline, CDR1 is GTSNPN and CDR2 is SVGIG (reference sequence). Trimming removed 4 bases at V and 5 bases at J, with 11 bases between. The CDR3 extends over 13 amino acids. The CDR3 sequence is CAWIGVGTGELFF. In DNA form, the CDR3 reads TGTGCCTGGATAGGGGTGGGGACCGGGGAGCTGTTTTTT.

The CDR3 nucleotides read TGTGCCAGCAGTTTAGGGGGGCGGGGAGAGACCCAGTACTTC. This translates into CASSLGGRGETQYF. V usage is TRBV28 and J usage is TRBJ2-5; either TRBD1 or TRBD2 may supply D (6 bases each). The CDR3 length is 14 residues. Germline V gives CDR1 MDHEN, CDR2 SYDVKM. Trimming removed 2 bases from V and 4 bases from J, with 11 bases in between.

In DNA form, the CDR3 reads TGTGCCATCAGTGCCGGACTAGCGGGGGTTAGTCACACCGGGGAGCTGTTTTTT. The encoded protein is CAISAGLAGVSHTGELFF. The chain joins TRBV10-3 to TRBJ2-2, with TRBD2 identical over 13 bases. J was trimmed by 3 bases and V by 4 bases; bases with no gene match: 8. The CDR3 sequence is 18 residues long. CDR1 is ENHRY and CDR2 is SYGVKD in the germline V gene.

The CDR3 loop reads CASRTSGRINEQFF. As DNA, the CDR3 is TGTGCCAGCAGAACTAGCGGGAGGATCAATGAGCAGTTCTTC. The chain uses TRBV2 and TRBJ2-1; 12 bases are a match to TRBD2. V shed 6 bases and J 6 bases; nucleotides not matched to a gene: 3. Germline CDR1 is SNHLY and CDR2 is FYNNEI. The CDR3 runs 14 residues.

This sequence joins TRBV15 and TRBJ2-7, with 9 nucleotides matching TRBD1. The CDR3 covers 16 residues. In germline, CDR1 is LNHNV, CDR2 YYDKDF (reference sequence). After removal of 4 bases from V and 2 bases from J, the junction contained 9 bases not matched to a gene. CDR3 bases: TGTGCCACCAGCACGGGACCGGGACAGGGAACCTACGAGCAGTACTTC. Its translation is CATSTGPGQGTYEQYF.

In this sample, this clone turned up once. The chain is built from TRBV5-1 and TRBJ2-7, with D perhaps given as TRBD1 or TRBD2 (6 bases each). Trimming took 3 bases from V and 3 from J, leaving 19 bases between them. In germline, CDR1 is SGHRS, CDR2 YFSETQ. The CDR3 has 16 residues. CDR3 sequence: CASSWGAKGLGYEQYF. CDR3 bases: TGCGCCAGCAGCTGGGGGGCCAAGGGTTTGGGCTACGAGCAGTACTTC.

The chain recombines TRBV6-1 with TRBJ1-6, with D possibly TRBD1 on 5 matching bases. Germline lookup yields CDR1 MNHNS and CDR2 SASEGT. This CDR3 is built from 14 residues. V was cut by 3 bases and J by 8 bases, with 11 bases left in between. CDR3 protein: CASSEGTDHSPLHF. The CDR3 DNA is TGTGCCAGCAGTGAGGGGACTGACCATTCACCCCTCCACTTT.

V is TRBV19 and J is TRBJ1-3, with D uncertain. This CDR3 comprises 16 residues. Trimming took off 6 bases at V and 0 bases at J, with 15 bases between the two ends. From germline, CDR1 is LNHDA and CDR2 SQIVND (reference sequence). CDR3 sequence (DNA): TGTGCCAGTAGAAATCCCCGACACAGCTCTGGAAACACCATATATTTT. It codes for CASRNPRHSSGNTIYF.

The chain couples TRBV29-1 to TRBJ1-2; D is possibly TRBD1 (6 bases). The V and J ends lost 5 bases and 1 base respectively, with 17 bases between them. This CDR3 region has 15 residues. The germline CDR1 and CDR2 sequences are SQVTM and ANQGSEA. In nucleotides, the CDR3 is TGCAGCGTTAGGGGGGGCCGGGATCTTAACTATGGCTACACCTTC. Amino acid sequence: CSVRGGRDLNYGYTF.

The DNA for the CDR3 is TGTGCCAGCAGCGTCCGACCTTCAGGGGGTGATTCTGGAAACACCATATATTTT. The encoded protein is CASSVRPSGGDSGNTIYF. The genes are TRBV9 and TRBJ1-3; 7 bases line up with TRBD1. The junction had 12 bases not matched to a gene; V was cut back by 2 bases and J by 1 base. The CDR3 extends over 18 amino acids. Per the germline V gene, CDR1 is SGDLS and CDR2 is YYNGEE.

The V gene is TRBV18, the J gene TRBJ2-6; D unclear. This CDR3 is 14 amino acids long. V lost 8 bases and J lost 0, with 8 bases in between. Germline V gene lookup returns CDR1 KGHSH and CDR2 LQKENI. The CDR3 nucleotides read TGTGCCAGCCCATCGAGCTCTGGGGCCAACGTCCTGACTTTC. It encodes CASPSSSGANVLTF.

This clone showed up just a few times. V is TRBV6-5 and J is TRBJ2-2; maybe TRBD2 (5 bases). The CDR3 consists of 15 residues. Trimming took 0 bases from V and 4 from J, leaving 9 bases between them. Per the germline V gene, CDR1 is MNHEY and CDR2 is SVGAGI. CDR3: CASSYSNEGTGELFF. CDR3 DNA: TGTGCCAGCAGTTACTCGAATGAGGGCACCGGGGAGCTGTTTTTT.

The chain joins TRBV7-9 to TRBJ2-5; D uncertain. V was trimmed by 2 bases and J by 5 bases, leaving 9 bases between them. The CDR3 covers 13 residues. The germline CDR1 and CDR2 sequences are SEHNR and FQNEAQ (reference sequence). CDR3 loop: CASSLLEGETQYF. The CDR3 DNA reads as TGTGCCAGCAGCTTATTGGAAGGGGAGACCCAGTACTTC.

The chain employs TRBV14 and TRBJ2-5; 12 positions match TRBD2. The J segment lost 2 bases and the V segment lost 0 bases, leaving 1 base of the junction unmatched. There are 16 residues in the CDR3. The V gene's germline CDR1 is SGHDN and CDR2 FVKESK. The CDR3 sequence is CASSQDLAGGQETQYF. The CDR3 DNA is TGTGCCAGCAGCCAAGATCTAGCGGGAGGGCAAGAGACCCAGTACTTC.